The rows below give T cell receptor beta chains drawn from one sample of a study of blood T cell repertoires in COVID-19. Clones were sequenced by immunoSEQ multiplex PCR, and TCRdb holds only the in-frame ones, with some missing. The sample yields about 240,000 clones, 82% seen once. Source material: peripheral blood. The receptors derive from a woman in her fifties or sixties with active or convalescent COVID-19. The CDR3 runs from the conserved cysteine through the conserved F or W. A D gene is named only where the DNA matches it firmly. Size is stated for part of the rows, as once, few or many counts, or as a class when the clone is expanded.

>TRBJ2-1|TRBV5-4|TRBD1|-
TGTGCCAGCAGCACCCGGGACAGGGGCCATGAGCAGTTCTTC
CASSTRDRGHEQFF
>TRBJ1-2|TRBV5-4|-|-
TGTGCCAGCAGCCCTACAGGGTCCGGTGGCTACACCTTC
CASSPTGSGGYTF
>TRBJ1-2|TRBV10-3|TRBD1|-
TGTGCCATCAGTCAGGACAGGACTAACTATGGCTACACCTTC
CAISQDRTNYGYTF
>TRBJ2-5|TRBV2|TRBD2|-
TGTGCCAGCCGCGGACTAGCCCCCCCCCAAGAGACCCAGTACTTC
CASRGLAPPQETQYF
>TRBJ1-2|TRBV27|-|-
TGTGCCAGCAGTTTAGCGGGTGGGCACTATGGCTACACCTTC
CASSLAGGHYGYTF
>TRBJ2-2|TRBV3-1/TRBV3-2|-|-
TGTGCCAGCAGCCAGAGACAGTCTAGCGGGGAGCTGTTTTTT
CASSQRQSSGELFF
>TRBJ1-1|TRBV3-1/TRBV3-2|TRBD1|-
TGTGCCAGCAGCCAACCTGGACAGGGGACCGCTGAAGCTTTCTTT
CASSQPGQGTAEAFF
>TRBJ1-1|TRBV11-2|TRBD1|few
TGTGCCAGCAGCTCAAGGACAGGGAACACTGAAGCTTTCTTT
CASSSRTGNTEAFF
>TRBJ1-2|TRBV27|-|-
TGTGCCAGCAGGCCTACCGTGGGGGGTGGCTACACCTTC
CASRPTVGGGYTF
>TRBJ2-7|TRBV27|-|few
TGTGCCAGCAGTTTCTTCGGGGAGAGAGGTTTCTACGAGCAGTACTTC
CASSFFGERGFYEQYF
>TRBJ1-2|TRBV28|-|few
TGTGCCAGCAGTTTGAGCGACAACTATGGCTACACCTTC
CASSLSDNYGYTF
>TRBJ1-2|TRBV12-3/TRBV12-4|TRBD1|-
TGTGCCAGCACTCCCGGGACAGGGAGTGGCTACACCTTC
CASTPGTGSGYTF
>TRBJ1-1|TRBV29-1|-|-
TGCAGCGCTAAGACAGGATCTGGGGACACTGAAGCTTTCTTT
CSAKTGSGDTEAFF
>TRBJ2-7|TRBV19|TRBD1|-
TGTGCCAGTAGTGCCGACAGGGGTAGAGCGGACGAGCAGTACTTC
CASSADRGRADEQYF
>TRBJ1-2|TRBV2|-|few
TGTGCCAGCAGACCGGACACCTTATTCTATGGCTACACCTTC
CASRPDTLFYGYTF
>TRBJ2-7|TRBV27|-|-
TGTGCCAGCAGTTTAGGGGCGGGGGCCAAGTCCGAGCAGTACTTC
CASSLGAGAKSEQYF
>TRBJ1-5|TRBV1|-|-
TGCACCAGCAGCCGTGTTGAAGGGACATTCAATCAGCCCCAGCATTTT
CTSSRVEGTFNQPQHF
>TRBJ2-7|TRBV12-3/TRBV12-4|-|-
TGTGCCAGCAGTTTAAGCGGGTACGAGCAGTACTTC
CASSLSGYEQYF
>TRBJ2-3|TRBV5-1|TRBD2|-
TGCGCCAGCAGCTTGGCCGGAGGGCTAGCGGGGGCAGATACGCAGTATTTT
CASSLAGGLAGADTQYF
>TRBJ2-5|TRBV27|-|-
TGTGCCAGCAGTCCCCAGGCTCGTCGGGAGACCCAGTACTTC
CASSPQARRETQYF
>TRBJ2-3|TRBV5-4|TRBD2|-
TGTGCCAGCAGCTCGGGACTAGTAGCAGATACGCAGTATTTT
CASSSGLVADTQYF
>TRBJ2-2|TRBV12-3/TRBV12-4|-|-
TGTGCCAGCAGTTTCTTTCCCGGGGAGCTGTTTTTT
CASSFFPGELFF
>TRBJ1-6|TRBV10-1|-|-
TGCGCCAGCAGTGAGTCCCAGGTTTCACCCCTCCACTTT
CASSESQVSPLHF
>TRBJ1-1|TRBV6-2/TRBV6-3|TRBD1|once
TGTGCCAGCAGTTACTCACAGGGGACGAACACTGAAGCTTTCTTT
CASSYSQGTNTEAFF
>TRBJ1-1|TRBV5-1|TRBD1|once
TGCGCCAGCAGCATTCGACAGGGCCCCTTCGCTGAAGCTTTCTTT
CASSIRQGPFAEAFF
>TRBJ2-3|TRBV19|-|-
TGTGCCAGTAGTATCGGAGGAGATACGCAGTATTTT
CASSIGGDTQYF
>TRBJ2-1|TRBV5-5|TRBD2|-
TGTGCCAGCAGCTTCAGGACTAGCGGGGGGTTGGCCTACAATGAGCAGTTCTTC
CASSFRTSGGLAYNEQFF
>TRBJ2-1|TRBV6-4|TRBD1|-
TGTGCCAGCAGTCCGGGACAGCCAGGGAATGAGCAGTTCTTC
CASSPGQPGNEQFF
>TRBJ1-2|TRBV7-2|-|-
TGTGCCAGCAGCTTTCAGGTCGGCTATGGCTACACCTTC
CASSFQVGYGYTF
>TRBJ2-5|TRBV29-1|TRBD2|-
TGCAGCGTTGATCGGACTAGACAGACCCAGTACTTC
CSVDRTRQTQYF
>TRBJ2-7|TRBV30|-|-
TGTGCCTGGAGTGTACTAGGGCGGGGGCCCGGAGAGCAGTACTTC
CAWSVLGRGPGEQYF
>TRBJ2-3|TRBV30|-|-
TGTGCCTGGAGTGCCGTCTGGGGGACTAGCACAGATACGCAGTATTTT
CAWSAVWGTSTDTQYF
>TRBJ2-3|TRBV12-3/TRBV12-4|-|once
TGTGCCAGCAGTTATAGTCGGGGGGATACGCAGTATTTT
CASSYSRGDTQYF
>TRBJ2-7|TRBV7-2|TRBD2|-
TGTGCCAGCAGCTTTCAACGGGGGGGCTACGAGCAGTACTTC
CASSFQRGGYEQYF
>TRBJ1-2|TRBV30|-|few
TGTGCCTGGAGTTATACGGGAACTATAAGGGGCTACACCTTC
CAWSYTGTIRGYTF
>TRBJ1-1|TRBV6-5|TRBD1|-
TGTGCCAGCAGACTGACAGGGGGCGACACTGAAGCTTTCTTT
CASRLTGGDTEAFF
>TRBJ1-2|TRBV28|TRBD1|-
TGTGCCAGCAGTCTTCTCCGGACAGGGAGCTACACCTTC
CASSLLRTGSYTF
>TRBJ2-7|TRBV20-1|-|once
TGCAGTGCTGCCGGTACCTACGAGCAGTACTTC
CSAAGTYEQYF
>TRBJ2-3|TRBV6-4|TRBD2|-
TGTGCCAGCAGTGGGACTAGCGGGGGCCCGCAGTATTTT
CASSGTSGGPQYF
>TRBJ2-2|TRBV2|-|-
TGTGCCAGCGGACGCGGGGACGCCGGGGAGCTGTTTTTT
CASGRGDAGELFF
>TRBJ2-7|TRBV11-2|TRBD1|few
TGTGCCAGCAGCCCGGGACAGACCTACGAGCAGTACTTC
CASSPGQTYEQYF
>TRBJ1-2|TRBV7-6|TRBD1|-
TGTGCCAGCAGCTCAACATTAGGACAGGCGGCCCGCTATGGCTACACCTTC
CASSSTLGQAARYGYTF
>TRBJ1-2|TRBV10-3|TRBD1|few
TGTGCCATCAGTGATCCCGACAGGGGTCGGGACTATGGCTACACCTTC
CAISDPDRGRDYGYTF
>TRBJ2-7|TRBV5-3|TRBD2|-
TGTGCCAGAAGCTTGCGCGTGTTAACTAGCGGGGATCCCTCCTACGAGCAGTACTTC
CARSLRVLTSGDPSYEQYF
>TRBJ1-5|TRBV3-1/TRBV3-2|-|-
TGTGCCAGCAGCCAAGGGGGTAGGGGATATAGCAATCAGCCCCAGCATTTT
CASSQGGRGYSNQPQHF
>TRBJ2-3|TRBV19|TRBD2|-
TGTGCCAGTAGTATGGTTTTGGGGGGGGATACCTTCACAGATACGCAGTATTTT
CASSMVLGGDTFTDTQYF
>TRBJ1-6|TRBV9|TRBD1|few
TGTGCCAGCAGCGAGACGGGACAGGGGGTAGGACCCCTCCACTTT
CASSETGQGVGPLHF
>TRBJ1-1|TRBV6-1|-|-
TGTGCCAGCAGTGAACAGGGTGCATGGCCCATGTTCACTGAAGCTTTCTTT
CASSEQGAWPMFTEAFF
>TRBJ2-2|TRBV18|-|-
TGTGCCAGCTCACCACGGTTGATGGGGGGAGCGGACACCGGGGAGCTGTTTTTT
CASSPRLMGGADTGELFF